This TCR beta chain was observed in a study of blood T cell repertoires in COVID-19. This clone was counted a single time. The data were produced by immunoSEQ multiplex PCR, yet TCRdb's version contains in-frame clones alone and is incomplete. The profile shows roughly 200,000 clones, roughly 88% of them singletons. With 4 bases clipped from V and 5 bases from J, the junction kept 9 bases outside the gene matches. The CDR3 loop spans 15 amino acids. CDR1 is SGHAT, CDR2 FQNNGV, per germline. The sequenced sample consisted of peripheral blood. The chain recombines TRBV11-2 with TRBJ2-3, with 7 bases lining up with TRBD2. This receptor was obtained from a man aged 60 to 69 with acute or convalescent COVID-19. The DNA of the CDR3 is TGTGCCAGCAGCTCCATACTAGCGAGGGTAGATACGCAGTATTTT. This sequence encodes CASSSILARVDTQYF.